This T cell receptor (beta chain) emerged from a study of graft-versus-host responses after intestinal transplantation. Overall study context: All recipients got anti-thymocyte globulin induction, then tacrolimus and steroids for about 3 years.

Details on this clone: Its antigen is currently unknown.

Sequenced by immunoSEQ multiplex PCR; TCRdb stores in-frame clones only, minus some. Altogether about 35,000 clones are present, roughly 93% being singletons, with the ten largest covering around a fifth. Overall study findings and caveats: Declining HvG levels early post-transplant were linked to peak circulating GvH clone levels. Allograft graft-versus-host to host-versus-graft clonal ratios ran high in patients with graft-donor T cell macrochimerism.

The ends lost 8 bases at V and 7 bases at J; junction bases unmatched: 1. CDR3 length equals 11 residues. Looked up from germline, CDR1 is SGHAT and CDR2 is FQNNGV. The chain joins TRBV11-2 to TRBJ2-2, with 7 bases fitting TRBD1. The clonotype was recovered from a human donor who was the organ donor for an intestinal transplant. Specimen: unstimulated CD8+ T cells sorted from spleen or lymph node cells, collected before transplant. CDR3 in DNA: TGTGCCAGCGCAGGGGGCGGGGAGCTGTTTTTT. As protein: CASAGGGELFF.